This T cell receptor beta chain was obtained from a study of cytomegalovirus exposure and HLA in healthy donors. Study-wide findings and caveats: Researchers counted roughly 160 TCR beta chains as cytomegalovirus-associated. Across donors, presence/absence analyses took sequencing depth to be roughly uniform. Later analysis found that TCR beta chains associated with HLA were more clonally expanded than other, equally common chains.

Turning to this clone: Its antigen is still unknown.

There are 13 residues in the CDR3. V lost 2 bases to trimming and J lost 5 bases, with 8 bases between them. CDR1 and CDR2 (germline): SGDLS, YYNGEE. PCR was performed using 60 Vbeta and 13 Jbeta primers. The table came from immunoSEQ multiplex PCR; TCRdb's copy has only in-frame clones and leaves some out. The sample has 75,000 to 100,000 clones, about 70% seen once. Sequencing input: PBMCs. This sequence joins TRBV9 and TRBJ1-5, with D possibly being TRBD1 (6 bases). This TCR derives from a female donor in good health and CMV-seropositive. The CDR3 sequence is CASSVGGHQPQHF. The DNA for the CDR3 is TGTGCCAGCAGCGTGGGGGGGCATCAGCCCCAGCATTTT.